Below are 23 T cell receptor beta chains sequenced from a single sample in a study of beta chain features in type 1 diabetes. Their antigens remain unidentified. Expressed TCRB transcripts were sequenced because the entire RNA isolate underwent reverse transcription. Data came from immunoSEQ multiplex PCR; TCRdb stores just in-frame clones and leaves some out. The table has more than 95,000 clones, roughly 17% seen once. Study outcomes and limitations: There was a moderate but significant shortening of TCRB CDR3s in all four CD4+ subsets of Type 1 diabetes patients.

Sequencing input: central memory CD4+ T cells from blood. The receptors derive from a man aged 18-30 years with type 1 diabetes.

The sample holds a few counts of this clone. The chain joins TRBV18 to TRBJ2-1; no clear D gene. The CDR3 extends over 14 amino acids. Trimming pared 1 base from V and 1 base from J, leaving 5 bases between. Germline CDR1 reads KGHSH; CDR2 reads LQKENI. CDR3 sequence: CASSPQRSYNEQFF. The CDR3 nucleotides read TGTGCCAGCTCACCACAAAGGTCCTACAATGAGCAGTTCTTC.

V gene TRBV28 combines with J gene TRBJ1-1, with D perhaps TRBD1 (6 bases). V was cut by 3 bases and J by 7 bases, with 15 bases left in between. CDR3 length: 14 residues. Germline V CDR1 and CDR2: MDHEN, SYDVKM. Written as DNA, the CDR3 is TGTGCCAGCAGTTTCCCAGCCCGACAGGTTGAAGCTTTCTTT. Its protein is CASSFPARQVEAFF.

This clone occurred a few times. The chain combines TRBV7-6 with TRBJ2-1, with D maybe TRBD2 (5 bases). Trimming left V 5 bases short and J 0 bases short, with 17 bases between. The CDR3 is 17 amino acids. Germline V gene data show CDR1 as SGHVS and CDR2 as FNYEAQ. Here the CDR3 reads CASSPDLTADSYNEQFF. DNA of the CDR3: TGTGCCAGCAGCCCTGACCTCACAGCGGACTCCTACAATGAGCAGTTCTTC.

V is TRBV30 and J is TRBJ2-5, with 8 positions matching TRBD2. Germline V lookup: CDR1 GTSNPN, CDR2 SVGIG (reference sequence). This CDR3 is built from 14 residues. J lost 4 bases, V lost 3 bases, and 7 bases had no gene match. CDR3 sequence: CAWRASGGRETQYF. CDR3 DNA: TGTGCCTGGAGAGCCTCGGGGGGGCGAGAGACCCAGTACTTC.

The rearrangement joins TRBV7-2 to TRBJ2-2, with 8 nucleotides matching TRBD2. CDR1 is SGHTA and CDR2 is FQGNSA in the germline V gene. Trimming removed 1 base from V and 1 base from J; junction bases left unmatched: 2. CDR3 size: 16 residues. The CDR3 reads CASSLVLAENTGELFF. Written as DNA, the CDR3 is TGTGCCAGCAGCTTAGTACTAGCGGAGAACACCGGGGAGCTGTTTTTT.

This clone was seen more than once but under ten times. V and J are TRBV20-1 and TRBJ1-1, with D tentatively TRBD1 (5 bases). Trimming removed 6 bases from V and 7 bases from J, with 12 bases in between. This CDR3 region has 11 residues. Germline V CDR1 and CDR2: DFQATT, SNEGSKA (reference sequence). CDR3 bases: TGCAGTGCAGCGGCCAGGGATGAAGCTTTCTTT. Translated, it gives CSAAARDEAFF.

In the case of this clone: The germline gene is not matched at one end of the junction; a read error may be the cause. The chain joins TRBV7-7 to TRBJ2-5; D not resolved. The CDR3 loop spans 13 amino acids. Germline lookup yields CDR1 SSHAT and CDR2 FNYEAQ (reference sequence). The CDR3 coding sequence is TGTGCTAGCAGCTTGTACCCTCGTCAAGGCCAGTACTTC. It encodes CASSLYPRQGQYF.

This clone was found a few times. This rearrangement joins TRBV18 to TRBJ2-5; 7 nucleotides line up with TRBD1. The V and J ends lost 3 bases and 5 bases, in that order; junction bases with no gene match: 12. The CDR3 has 16 residues. From germline, CDR1 is KGHSH and CDR2 LQKENI. CDR3 DNA sequence: TGTGCCAGCTCACCTCAGGTGAGGGGGCTGGGGGAGACCCAGTACTTC. Protein product: CASSPQVRGLGETQYF.

The genes are TRBV27 and TRBJ1-4; TRBD1 might be the D (6 bases). The CDR3 length is 14 residues. Trimming removed 2 bases from V and 5 bases from J, with 9 bases in between. CDR1 MNHEY and CDR2 SMNVEV come from the germline V gene (reference sequence). CDR3 sequence (DNA): TGTGCCAGCAGTTTAAAACAGGGCAATGAAAAACTGTTTTTT. It is translated as CASSLKQGNEKLFF.

The table lists this clone with a few counts. J is TRBJ2-1 and V is TRBV29-1; TRBD2 agrees at 11 bases. This CDR3 region has 16 residues. CDR1 is SQVTM and CDR2 is ANQGSEA in the germline V gene. With V trimmed by 0 bases and J by 7 bases, 8 bases remained unmatched. CDR3 region: CSVEDLAGGRVNEQFF. The CDR3 DNA reads as TGCAGCGTTGAAGATCTAGCGGGAGGCCGCGTGAATGAGCAGTTCTTC.

This rearrangement joins TRBV7-9 to TRBJ2-1; the D is unclear. Trimming pared 5 bases from V and 3 bases from J, leaving 5 bases between. Germline CDR1 and CDR2: SEHNR and FQNEAQ (reference sequence). The CDR3 runs to 12 residues. This CDR3 is CASSLIYNEQFF. The CDR3, as DNA: TGTGCCAGCAGCCTGATCTACAATGAGCAGTTCTTC.

As regards this clone: In the same sample, other DNA sequences code for this CDR3. V and J are TRBV5-6 and TRBJ2-1; D remains ambiguous. Germline lookup yields CDR1 SGHDT and CDR2 YYEEEE. V shed 0 bases and J shed 3 bases, with 4 bases lying between them. This CDR3 contains 13 residues. In nucleotides, the CDR3 is TGTGCCAGCAGCTTGGGTAGCTACAATGAGCAGTTCTTC. Protein sequence: CASSLGSYNEQFF.

This clone showed up just a few times. The chain has TRBV5-4 and TRBJ1-6, with 7 positions matching TRBD1. Losses at the gene ends were 3 bases for V and 3 bases for J; bases not matched to a gene: 6. The V gene's germline CDR1 is SGHNT and CDR2 YYREEE (reference sequence). The CDR3 extends over 16 amino acids. For the CDR3, the DNA is TGTGCCAGCAGCTCGGGACAGTGGAACTATAATTCACCCCTCCACTTT. It translates to CASSSGQWNYNSPLHF.

J is TRBJ2-7 and V is TRBV2, with 9 bases matching TRBD2. V shed 0 bases and J 2 bases; nucleotides not matched to a gene: 2. The V gene's germline CDR1 is SNHLY and CDR2 FYNNEI. The CDR3 loop spans 15 amino acids. CDR3 bases: TGTGCCAGCAGTGAAGCGCGACTAGCGGCCTACGAGCAGTACTTC. Its protein product is CASSEARLAAYEQYF. Full variable domain (missing parts from reference TRBV2 and TRBJ2-7): EPEVTQTPSHQVTQMGQEVILRCVPISNHLYFYWYRQILGQKVEFLVSFYNNEISEKSEIFDDQFSVERPDGSNFTLKIRSTKLEDSAMYFCASSEARLAAYEQYFGPGTRLTVT.

There are a few counts of this clone. The CDR3 here is CASSVLEGTGELFF. CDR3 DNA: TGTGCCAGTAGTGTCCTTGAAGGTACCGGGGAGCTGTTTTTT. The rearrangement joins TRBV19 to TRBJ2-2; D is uncertain. CDR1 and CDR2 (germline): LNHDA, SQIVND (reference sequence). The CDR3 runs 14 residues. The V end lost 5 bases, the J end lost 5 bases, and 12 bases lay between the germline ends.

J is TRBJ2-7 and V is TRBV5-1; possible D gene TRBD2, 5 bases. This CDR3 has 13 residues. The germline V and J ends were trimmed by 4 bases and 2 bases, with 10 bases remaining between them. Germline V lookup: CDR1 SGHRS, CDR2 YFSETQ. The CDR3 bases are TGCGCCAGCAGCCCGGGAAATACCTACGAGCAGTACTTC. It is translated as CASSPGNTYEQYF.

The V and J genes are TRBV7-9 and TRBJ2-5; tentatively, D is TRBD1 (5 bases). The CDR3 extends over 14 amino acids. Germline CDR1 and CDR2: SEHNR and FQNEAQ (reference sequence). V lost 0 bases to trimming and J lost 7 bases, with 12 bases between them. The CDR3 here is CASSLAGARATQYF. The CDR3, as DNA: TGTGCCAGCAGCTTAGCTGGGGCTCGAGCGACCCAGTACTTC.

The chain links TRBV30 to TRBJ2-5; D uncertain. Germline V gene data show CDR1 as GTSNPN and CDR2 as SVGIG (reference sequence). Between the trimmed V and J ends, which lost 0 bases and 4 bases, there was a span of 6 bases. CDR3 length: 12 amino acids. The CDR3 DNA sequence: TGTGCCTGGAGTGTATCTGGAGAGACCCAGTACTTC. It codes for CAWSVSGETQYF. Supplemented by reference TRBV30 and TRBJ2-5, the full variable domain reads SQTIHQWPATLVQPVGSPLSLECTVEGTSNPNLYWYRQAAGRGLQLLFYSVGIGQISSEVPQNLSASRPQDRQFILSSKKLLLSDSGFYLCAWSVSGETQYFGPGTRLLVL.

This clone was counted only a few times. The V gene is TRBV29-1, the J gene TRBJ2-7; 10 bases line up with TRBD1. The trim removed 2 bases at V and 7 bases at J, leaving 8 bases unmatched. The CDR3 totals 14 residues. Germline V gene lookup returns CDR1 SQVTM and CDR2 ANQGSEA. The CDR3 DNA follows: TGCAGCGTTGAAAGGGACAGGGGAATGGGGGAGCAGTACTTC. Amino acids: CSVERDRGMGEQYF.

Only a few counts were recorded for this clone. The chain is built from TRBV30 and TRBJ1-3; D may be TRBD1 (5 bases). The CDR3 is 13 residues long. V was trimmed by 4 bases and J by 3 bases, leaving 10 bases between them. Germline assignment: CDR1 GTSNPN and CDR2 SVGIG (reference sequence). The CDR3 coding sequence is TGTGCCTGGACCTGGGACGTTGGAAACACCATATATTTT. Translating gives CAWTWDVGNTIYF.

This clone was recorded only once. The chain joins TRBV5-1 to TRBJ2-7, with a possible D match to TRBD1 (6 bases). Trimming cost V 3 bases and J 3 bases, with 7 bases left between them. This CDR3 spans 12 amino acids. Germline V gene lookup returns CDR1 SGHRS and CDR2 YFSETQ. The CDR3 coding sequence is TGCGCCAGCAGCTCACAGGGCTACGAGCAGTACTTC. Translated: CASSSQGYEQYF.

There are a few counts of this clone. The gene calls are TRBV7-2 and TRBJ2-5, with D perhaps TRBD2 (5 bases). V lost 7 bases, J lost 5 bases, and 14 bases lay in between. Germline V CDR1 and CDR2: SGHTA, FQGNSA. The CDR3 covers 13 residues. CDR3 nucleotide sequence: TGTGCCAGCACCAGGACTGGCGGGGAGACCCAGTACTTC. It codes for CASTRTGGETQYF.

This clone was detected a few times. The sample has other DNA sequences that encode this CDR3 too. The J gene is TRBJ2-5, the V gene TRBV10-3; possibly TRBD1 or TRBD2 for D (5 bases each). Germline V gene lookup returns CDR1 ENHRY and CDR2 SYGVKD. The CDR3 length is 17 residues. V gave up 0 bases and J gave up 1 base, with 15 bases separating them. The CDR3 reads CAISESVGTATQETQYF. Here the CDR3 DNA reads TGTGCCATCAGTGAGTCGGTGGGGACGGCGACCCAAGAGACCCAGTACTTC.